A single sample gave rise to the 26 T cell receptor beta chains below, sequenced in a study of spatial heterogeneity in lung cancer (dated by TCRdb to about 2019). Results and caveats for the whole study, not just this receptor: The tumor nonsynonymous mutation count correlated with the number of expanded intratumoral alpha and beta TCRs.

Taken with the paper, the label for time point translates to: sample taken at primary tumor resection. Receptor amplification or capture employed 5' RACE. For sequencing, a NextSeq 500 was employed. TCRdb's own reprocessing of the public reads used fastp at Q25 and MiXCR and kept productive beta chains. For every CDR3 protein sequence, its rows merge into one entry that carries the most common genes and DNA. A total of 16,000 or so distinct CDR3 sequences appear in this sample, about 6.7% of them only once. Jointly, the top ten make up about 18% of the sample. The antigens for these receptors are not known. The specimen was lung tumor tissue, collected at surgery. The receptors shown here come from a female donor with early-stage non-small cell lung cancer.

There are many counts of this clonotype. This beta chain is off target for a library built for alpha chains, so its abundance means little. The chain couples TRBV7-3 to TRBJ1-1, with 7 positions matching TRBD1. Germline lookup yields CDR1 SGHTA and CDR2 FQGTGA. CDR3 size: 14 residues. Unmatched junction bases numbered 11, after V lost 11 bases and J lost 2 bases. The CDR3 sequence is CAGSPRGCNTEAFF. Written as DNA, the CDR3 is TGTGCCGGCTCTCCCAGGGGGTGCAACACTGAAGCTTTCTTT.

This clonotype was seen ten or more times. With the library built for alpha chains, this beta chain is off target and its frequency is not meaningful. The V call is TRBV7-9, the J call TRBJ1-3; 7 bases line up with TRBD1. V shed 4 bases, J shed 6 bases, and the junction held 9 bases outside the gene matches. Germline V gene lookup returns CDR1 SEHNR and CDR2 FQNEAQ (reference sequence). The length of the CDR3 is 15 residues. CDR3 in DNA: TGTGCCAGCAGCTCCCAGGGGGTCACATCAAACACCATATATTTT. It encodes CASSSQGVTSNTIYF.

This clonotype was counted many times. As an off-target read in a library built for alpha chains, this beta chain has a frequency of little significance. The chain uses TRBV7-8 and TRBJ2-5; D might be TRBD1 (6 bases). The CDR3 sequence is 16 residues long. Trimming stripped 3 bases from V and 3 bases from J, with 17 bases between. Germline CDR1 reads SGHVS; CDR2 reads FQNEAQ. Here the CDR3 reads CASSLNPGTFEETQYF. The DNA of the CDR3 is TGTGCCAGCAGCTTGAATCCCGGGACATTTGAAGAGACCCAGTACTTC.

This clonotype is labeled as medium-sized (0.01 to 0.1%). This beta chain is an unintended read in a library built for alpha chains; its size means little. The chain recombines TRBV4-1 with TRBJ1-5, with 12 bases aligning to TRBD1. This CDR3 is built from 18 residues. Germline CDR1 reads MGHRA; CDR2 reads YSYEKL. The V gene end was trimmed by 0 bases and the J gene end by 5 bases; junction bases not matched to a gene: 8. The CDR3 loop reads CASSQEGGQGALDQPQHF. DNA of the CDR3: TGCGCCAGCAGCCAAGAGGGGGGACAGGGGGCATTGGATCAGCCCCAGCATTTT.

This clonotype was recorded at least ten times. This beta chain represents an off-target read in a library built for alpha chains; its size is of limited meaning. The chain is built from TRBV29-1 and TRBJ1-2; D call uncertain. Trimming stripped 4 bases from V and 6 bases from J, with 12 bases between. CDR3 length: 12 residues. Per germline, CDR1 SQVTM and CDR2 ANQGSEA. DNA of the CDR3: TGCAGCGTTGTTTCCAGCTTTAATGGCTACACCTTC. Its translation: CSVVSSFNGYTF.

At least ten counts were recorded for this clonotype. Within a library made for alpha chains, this beta chain is off target, and its count is uninformative. The chain has TRBV5-1 and TRBJ2-2; D is ambiguous. This CDR3 has 15 amino acids. Between the trimmed V and J ends, which lost 0 bases and 0 bases, there was a span of 6 bases. CDR1 and CDR2 (germline): SGHRS, YFSETQ. The CDR3 sequence is CASSLDGPNTGELFF. The DNA of the CDR3 is TGCGCCAGCAGCTTGGATGGTCCGAACACCGGGGAGCTGTTTTTT.

This clonotype was counted at least ten times. This beta chain appears as a stray read in a library generated for alpha chains; its size is not informative. The CDR3 sequence: CSAGRSGGQETQYF. The DNA for the CDR3 is TGCAGTGCTGGCCGAAGCGGGGGGCAGGAGACCCAGTACTTC. The gene calls are TRBV20-1 and TRBJ2-5; 9 bases are shared with TRBD2. Looked up from germline, CDR1 is DFQATT and CDR2 is SNEGSKA (reference sequence). The V segment lost 5 bases and the J segment 5 bases; nucleotides outside the gene matches: 9. The length of the CDR3 is 14 residues.

This clonotype was seen ten or more times. This beta chain is off target for a library built for alpha chains, so its abundance means little. The V gene is TRBV6-5, the J gene TRBJ1-5; D unresolved. This CDR3 contains 13 residues. Germline V gene sequence: CDR1 MNHEY, CDR2 SVGAGI. Trimming took 5 bases from V and 4 from J, leaving 9 bases between them. CDR3 residues: CASSKGRNQPQHF. The DNA for the CDR3 is TGTGCCAGCAGTAAAGGACGGAATCAGCCCCAGCATTTT.

Many counts were recorded for this clonotype. This beta chain is an unintended read in a library built for alpha chains; its size means little. The chain employs TRBV7-9 and TRBJ2-2; 10 bases align to TRBD2. The CDR3 is 16 residues long. With V trimmed by 4 bases and J by 4 bases, 6 bases remained unmatched. Germline loops: CDR1 SEHNR, CDR2 FQNEAQ (reference sequence). The CDR3 DNA follows: TGTGCCAGCAGCTCCATAGCGGGGGGTTCCACCGGGGAGCTGTTTTTT. Amino acids: CASSSIAGGSTGELFF.

A word on this clonotype: With the library built for alpha chains, this beta chain is off target and its frequency is not meaningful. The genes are TRBV20-1 and TRBJ2-7, with D perhaps TRBD2 (5 bases). CDR1 and CDR2 from the germline V gene are DFQATT and SNEGSKA (reference sequence). V was clipped by 3 bases and J by 0 bases, with 12 bases between them. The CDR3 is 14 residues long. CDR3 sequence (DNA): TGCAGTGCTAGGGGCGGAGGCAACTCCTACGAGCAGTACTTC. Its translation: CSARGGGNSYEQYF.

This clonotype occurred many times. A library made for alpha chains picked up this beta chain off target, so its size means little. The J gene is TRBJ1-5, the V gene TRBV4-2, with TRBD1 as a possible D gene (6 bases). V was clipped by 0 bases and J by 7 bases, with 31 bases between them. Germline V lookup: CDR1 LGHNA, CDR2 YNFKEQ. The CDR3 contains 21 residues. The CDR3 sequence: CASSQEGGSTGTPPYGQPQHF. The CDR3 nucleotides are TGTGCCAGCAGCCAAGAGGGGGGTTCGACAGGAACCCCACCCTATGGACAGCCCCAGCATTTT.

This clonotype was found many times. This beta chain came through as a stray read in a library set up for alpha chains, and its size says little. The chain employs TRBV5-6 and TRBJ1-4, with TRBD1 matching 11 bases. The CDR3 covers 15 residues. Per germline, CDR1 SGHDT and CDR2 YYEEEE. V lost 3 bases and J lost 7; bases outside the gene matches: 5. CDR3 coding DNA: TGTGCCAGCAGCTCGGACAGGGGGCGGGTTGAAAAACTGTTTTTT. Protein product: CASSSDRGRVEKLFF.

About this clonotype itself: As an off-target read in a library built for alpha chains, this beta chain has a frequency of little significance. V gene TRBV12-3 or TRBV12-4 combines with J gene TRBJ2-7; maybe TRBD2 (5 bases). The V end was cut by 2 bases, the J end by 7 bases, with 18 bases between. The CDR3 has 15 amino acids. The CDR3 here is CASSLFGLSYEEQYF. As DNA, the CDR3 is TGTGCCAGCAGTTTATTCGGACTCTCCTACGAAGAGCAGTACTTC.

Points on this clonotype: Because this beta chain is a stray read in a library intended to capture alpha chains, its abundance should not be given much weight. The genes are TRBV18 and TRBJ1-5, with D uncertain. CDR1 is KGHSH, CDR2 LQKENI, per germline. V was cut by 3 bases and J by 0 bases, with 6 bases left in between. The CDR3 extends over 14 amino acids. The CDR3 nucleotides are TGTGCCAGCTCACCGACGATTAGCAATCAGCCCCAGCATTTT. This codes for CASSPTISNQPQHF.

About this clonotype: The size of this beta chain means little, since it is a stray read in a library made for alpha chains. The CDR3 bases are TGCAGCGTTGAGACAGGGGGGGGCTACGAGCAGTACTTC. Protein sequence: CSVETGGGYEQYF. The chain carries TRBV29-1 and TRBJ2-7; 9 bases align to TRBD1. Germline values: CDR1 SQVTM, CDR2 ANQGSEA. CDR3 length equals 13 residues. With 3 bases clipped from V and 3 bases from J, the junction kept 3 bases outside the gene matches.

Comment on this clonotype: A much larger clone lies one base from this, so it may be a read error. This beta chain represents an off-target read in a library built for alpha chains; its size is of limited meaning. V and J are TRBV28 and TRBJ1-1; D possibly corresponds to TRBD1 (6 bases). V was cut by 5 bases and J by 4 bases, with 11 bases left in between. The CDR3 extends over 13 amino acids. Looked up from germline, CDR1 is MDHEN and CDR2 is SYDVKM. Written as DNA, the CDR3 is TGTGCCAGCAGTGGGACATTGATCACTGAAGCTTTCTTT. Translation: CASSGTLITEAFF.

As for this clonotype: With the library built for alpha chains, this beta chain is off target and its frequency is not meaningful. V and J are TRBV20-1 and TRBJ2-5; D is possibly TRBD2 (5 bases). The germline V gene has CDR1 DFQATT and CDR2 SNEGSKA (reference sequence). The V and J ends lost 2 bases and 3 bases respectively, with 16 bases between them. This CDR3 region has 15 residues. CDR3 nucleotide sequence: TGCAGTGCTAGATCGGACTTGACGGGGAAAGAGACCCAGTACTTC. Amino acids: CSARSDLTGKETQYF.

The sample holds many counts of this clonotype. This beta chain turned up in a library designed for alpha chains; as an off-target read, its abundance says little. V usage is TRBV5-1 and J usage is TRBJ2-3; 10 bases line up with TRBD1. This CDR3 region has 14 residues. The ends lost 4 bases at V and 4 bases at J; junction bases unmatched: 3. Germline values: CDR1 SGHRS, CDR2 YFSETQ. CDR3 loop: CASSQTGGADTQYF. The CDR3, as DNA: TGCGCCAGCAGCCAGACAGGGGGCGCAGATACGCAGTATTTT.

This clonotype came up a few times. This beta chain is an off-target read within a library intended for alpha chains, so its frequency means little. CDR3 bases: TGCGCCAGCAGCTTGGAGAGGACAGGGGCCACCGGAAACATTCAGTACTTC. This codes for CASSLERTGATGNIQYF. The chain is built from TRBV5-1 and TRBJ2-4; 9 bases fit TRBD1. The J segment lost 6 bases and the V segment lost 0 bases, leaving 10 bases of the junction unmatched. The CDR3 has 17 amino acids. The germline gives CDR1 SGHRS, CDR2 YFSETQ.

This clonotype has at least ten counts. As an off-target read in a library built for alpha chains, this beta chain has a frequency of little significance. The chain links TRBV6-2 or TRBV6-3 to TRBJ2-1; D possibly corresponds to TRBD1 (6 bases). V was shortened by 6 bases and J by 2 bases, with 14 bases between the two germline ends. The CDR3 consists of 15 residues. Germline values: CDR1 MNHEY, CDR2 SVGEGT. The CDR3 is CASSLDSGPYNEQFF. The CDR3 coding sequence is TGTGCCAGCAGCCTGGACAGCGGCCCCTACAATGAGCAGTTCTTC.

Note on this clonotype: Because this beta chain is a stray read in a library intended to capture alpha chains, its abundance should not be given much weight. The CDR3 spells CASSSGTSGTGELFF. The DNA for the CDR3 is TGTGCCAGCTCGTCCGGGACTAGCGGCACCGGGGAGCTGTTTTTT. The chain recombines TRBV18 with TRBJ2-2; TRBD2 matches 11 bases. Germline-derived CDR1 and CDR2 are KGHSH and LQKENI. Trimming at V came to 6 bases and at J to 4 bases, leaving 4 bases not matched to a gene. This CDR3 contains 15 residues.

This clonotype is deemed medium-sized. This beta chain was picked up by a library intended for alpha chains and is off target, so its count carries little meaning. J is TRBJ1-1 and V is TRBV6-2 or TRBV6-3; 11 bases align to TRBD1. This CDR3 spans 14 amino acids. Germline trimming cut 3 bases from V and 11 bases from J; bases unmatched to any gene: 8. CDR1 and CDR2 from the germline V gene are MNHEY and SVGEGT. Here the CDR3 reads CASSYRTGGFSAFF. The CDR3 nucleotides are TGTGCCAGCAGTTATAGGACAGGGGGCTTCTCCGCTTTCTTT.

This clonotype came up many times. This beta chain appears as a stray read in a library generated for alpha chains; its size is not informative. This sequence joins TRBV12-3 or TRBV12-4 and TRBJ1-5; D is unclear. Trimming stripped 4 bases from V and 5 bases from J, with 12 bases between. The CDR3 consists of 14 residues. In nucleotides, the CDR3 is TGTGCCAGCAGTTCCACTATTCAGTATCAGCCCCAGCATTTT. Protein: CASSSTIQYQPQHF.

This clonotype was seen many times. This beta chain came through as a stray read in a library set up for alpha chains, and its size says little. The chain links TRBV7-2 to TRBJ1-5; TRBD1 agrees at 7 bases. J gave up 6 bases and V 3 bases, and 5 bases lay outside the gene matches. The CDR3 sequence is 14 residues long. The germline CDR1 and CDR2 sequences are SGHTA and FQGNSA. CDR3 nucleotide sequence: TGTGCCAGCAGCTTGACAGGGATGGGTCAGCCCCAGCATTTT. Amino acids: CASSLTGMGQPQHF.

This clonotype was detected many times. With the library built for alpha chains, this beta chain is off target and its frequency is not meaningful. J is TRBJ1-1 and V is TRBV13; no reliable D call. V lost 1 base and J lost 8, with 8 bases in between. CDR1 is PRHDT, CDR2 FYEKMQ, per germline (reference sequence). The CDR3 covers 12 residues. CDR3 DNA sequence: TGTGCCAGCAGCTTAGCCAGAAGAGAAGCTTTCTTT. Its translation is CASSLARREAFF.

About this clonotype itself: Since it is a stray read in a library aimed at alpha chains, this beta chain has a size that is not meaningful. The genes are TRBV12-3 or TRBV12-4 and TRBJ1-1; 7 nucleotides line up with TRBD1. This CDR3 is 15 amino acids long. J gave up 2 bases and V 5 bases, and 8 bases lay outside the gene matches. The CDR3 spells CASSPDRRQNTEAFF. The CDR3 coding sequence is TGTGCCAGCAGTCCGGACAGGAGACAAAACACTGAAGCTTTCTTT.